This T cell receptor (beta chain) was sequenced in a study of brain T cells in children with intractable seizures (dated by TCRdb to the early 2020s). For the wider study: Resected brain tissue from about 48 pediatric epilepsy surgery cases was initially screened for immune gene transcripts with a NanoString immunology panel. About 70% of the 12 selected surgery cases also had pre-surgery blood sequenced, which left four cases with brain tissue only. The investigation overall reported the following: The patients' HCMV serostatus was not known, and viral specificity was inferred solely from CDR3 sequence similarity. Because sequencing depth differed between pre- and post-surgery blood, the absence of clones from the pre-surgery sample may reflect undersampling.

The immunoSEQ assay was applied to genomic DNA to generate the TCR beta chain sequences. In the authors' own workflow: Any CDR3 sequence that did not begin with the conserved framework cysteine at position 104 was removed by hand. Clonality was calculated as one minus the normalized Shannon's Diversity Index, with values ranging from 0 (maximal diversity) to 1 (oligoclonal). Chi-squared comparison-of-proportions tests were used to check whether the frequency of the same CDR3 differed between samples, for example brain versus blood. Public clonotypes were found by searching immuneACCESS, and the VDJdb browser was used to assess similarity to known antiviral clonotypes. TCRdb limited this immuneACCESS table to in-frame rearrangements with V and J called. A share of clones is missing; checked studies link under half to unresolved V genes, and the rest is unexplained. V and J calls and clone size come straight from that table; D and trimming were deduced from the DNA. Present in this sample are a few hundred thousand clones, over 90% of which were seen just once. Roughly 5.7% of the sample is held by the ten biggest clonotypes.

In the germline V gene, CDR1 corresponds to LGHNA and CDR2 to YNFKEQ. V sheds 1 base and J sheds 3 bases, leaving 15 bases between their ends. Counted from cysteine to phenylalanine, this CDR3 has 16 amino acids. Only the CDR3 DNA is retained, 48 bases long and in frame from the first base. This clone has just one count. Its antigen is unknown. No much larger clone exists at a distance of one base, and base qualities are not known. Sample time point, as interpreted from the label and publication: blood from clinic visit 5 months post-surgery; TSC patient then seizure free. The surgery cases showing the highest brain T cell transcript signatures were chosen for TCR beta chain sequencing of brain tissue and, when available, of blood. Before surgery, patients had received at least one anti-epileptic drug. TCR-sequenced patients were children with drug-resistant epilepsy due to tuberous sclerosis complex, focal cortical dysplasia, Rasmussen encephalitis or hemimegalencephaly. Bulk genomic DNA was extracted from unsorted brain tissue and whole blood with the Monarch genomic DNA purification kit.

Rearrangement joined TRBV4-2 to TRBJ1-2; the D gene is unclear. The TCR sequence derives from a boy under two years old with tuberous sclerosis and intractable seizures. The sample consisted of peripheral blood, taken 4 to 5 months after surgery. Read as DNA, the sequence is TGTGCCAGCAGCCAAGTTGGGTACGCTGGGCACTATGGCTACACCTTC. Protein translation: CASSQVGYAGHYGYTF.